This is a list of T cell receptor beta chains from one sample in a study of cytomegalovirus exposure and HLA in healthy donors. TCRdb's table, derived via immunoSEQ multiplex PCR, lists solely in-frame clones and lacks some. The repertoire has 100,000 to 150,000 clones, around 72% of them found once; the top ten carry over 1.5%. Sample: PBMCs. Source of these receptors: a woman aged 40 to 50 in good health and CMV-seronegative. Both conserved end residues are part of each CDR3. A D gene is named only where the DNA matches it firmly. Clone size is shown for a subset of rows, as once, few, many or a class of expanded clone.

v_call	j_call	clone_size	d_call	cdr3_nt	cdr3_aa
TRBV30	TRBJ2-1	NA	NA	TGTGCCTGGAGTGTTTTAAATGAGCAGTTCTTC	CAWSVLNEQFF
TRBV4-2	TRBJ2-1	NA	TRBD1	TGTGCCAGCAGCCAGAAAGGACAGGGGATCTACAATGAGCAGTTCTTC	CASSQKGQGIYNEQFF
TRBV15	TRBJ1-5	NA	NA	TGTGCCACCAGGGACAGTTGGAATCAGCCCCAGCATTTT	CATRDSWNQPQHF
TRBV2	TRBJ1-5	NA	NA	TGTGCCAGCAGTGGTTTTCCGGGGAGGGCTGAGCAGCCCCAGCATTTT	CASSGFPGRAEQPQHF
TRBV9	TRBJ2-5	NA	NA	TGTGCCAGCAGCGTTGGCGGAGAAGAGACCCAGTACTTC	CASSVGGEETQYF
TRBV5-1	TRBJ2-3	NA	TRBD2	TGCGCCAGCAGCTTGGTGGTAGCGGGGAGCACAGATACGCAGTATTTT	CASSLVVAGSTDTQYF
TRBV11-2	TRBJ2-6	few	NA	TGTGCCAGCAGCCTGAGCTCTGGGGCCAACGGCCTGACTTTC	CASSLSSGANGLTF
TRBV19	TRBJ2-5	NA	TRBD2	TGTGCCAGTAGTATATCGGGAGGGCCGATAGGGGAGCAGTACTTC	CASSISGGPIGEQYF
TRBV7-9	TRBJ2-4	NA	TRBD2	TGTGCCAGCAGCTCATCGGTAATAGCGGGGGGCCCCGAAAACAGTCAGTACTTC	CASSSSVIAGGPENSQYF
TRBV4-1	TRBJ2-7	NA	TRBD1	TGCGCCAGCAGCCTAGGACAGGGCGCCTACGAGCAGTACTTC	CASSLGQGAYEQYF
TRBV19	TRBJ1-2	NA	NA	TGTGCCAGTAGTATGCGACAGATCTATGGCTACACCTTC	CASSMRQIYGYTF
TRBV9	TRBJ2-5	NA	NA	TGTGCCAGCAGCGAGGGAACAGGGTCAGAGACCCAGTACTTC	CASSEGTGSETQYF
TRBV6-5	TRBJ2-6	NA	NA	TGTGCCAGCAGTGAATACTCTGGGGCCAACGGCCTGACTTTC	CASSEYSGANGLTF
TRBV13	TRBJ1-1	NA	NA	TGTGCCAGCAGCTTAGTCCCTAGGGCGGGGAGGGGGAACACTGAAGCTTTCTTT	CASSLVPRAGRGNTEAFF
TRBV10-3	TRBJ2-3	NA	NA	TGTGCCATCAGTGAGTCTTCGGGGTTGGGCACAGATACGCAGTATTTT	CAISESSGLGTDTQYF
TRBV19	TRBJ2-7	NA	TRBD2	TGTGCCAGTAGTTTAGCCGGGACTAGCGGATCCTACGAGCAGTACTTC	CASSLAGTSGSYEQYF
TRBV9	TRBJ2-2	NA	TRBD2	TGTGCCAGCAGCGTAGTACTAGCGCCCGCGAACACCGGGGAGCTGTTTTTT	CASSVVLAPANTGELFF
TRBV5-1	TRBJ1-1	few	NA	TGCGCCAGCAGCTTGGTCAATTCAGGGGAGACTGAAGCTTTCTTT	CASSLVNSGETEAFF
TRBV27	TRBJ2-1	NA	NA	TGTGCCAGCAGTTTCCGGGCCTACAATGAGCAGTTCTTC	CASSFRAYNEQFF
TRBV18	TRBJ2-3	NA	NA	TGTGCCAGCTCACCACGGGGGGGCAGGGAAGATACGCAGTATTTT	CASSPRGGREDTQYF
TRBV7-2	TRBJ2-5	NA	TRBD1	TGTGCCAGCAGCGCCACCGACAGGGCTGGCCGGACCCAGTACTTC	CASSATDRAGRTQYF
TRBV5-1	TRBJ1-2	NA	TRBD1	TGCGCCAGCAGCTTGCACGCTGGGGGGACAGGCCTTAACTATGGCTACACCTTC	CASSLHAGGTGLNYGYTF
TRBV29-1	TRBJ1-1	NA	NA	TGCAGTGCCAGGCGGGGGACGAACACTGAAGCTTTCTTT	CSARRGTNTEAFF
TRBV21-1	TRBJ2-5	NA	NA	TGTGCCAGCAGCAAAGGGGCAGGGGAAGAGACCCAGTACTTC	CASSKGAGEETQYF
TRBV9	TRBJ2-3	once	NA	TGTGCCAGCAGCGGCAGGGCGGATACGCAGTATTTT	CASSGRADTQYF
TRBV5-4	TRBJ2-1	once	NA	TGTGCCAGCAGCTTGGGGGGGGTTGCCAATGAGCAGTTCTTC	CASSLGGVANEQFF
TRBV5-1	TRBJ2-7	NA	NA	TGCGCCAGCAGCACAGGGTGGTCGGGGGGCGAGCAGTACTTC	CASSTGWSGGEQYF
TRBV5-1	TRBJ2-2	NA	NA	TGCGCCAGCAGCTTGCAGCTAGCCCGGGCCGGGGAGCTGTTTTTT	CASSLQLARAGELFF
TRBV4-2	TRBJ1-1	NA	NA	TGTGCCAGCAGCCAAGGCGAGGGGGTGGGCACTGAAGCTTTCTTT	CASSQGEGVGTEAFF
TRBV6-1	TRBJ1-2	NA	TRBD1	TGTGCCAGCATTCCCGGACAGGGGCTTAACTATGGCTACACCTTC	CASIPGQGLNYGYTF
TRBV9	TRBJ2-1	NA	TRBD1	TGTGCCAGCAAACCGGGGACCGGGACAGAGTACTACAATGGGCAGTTCTTC	CASKPGTGTEYYNGQFF
TRBV19	TRBJ1-3	NA	NA	TGTGCCAGTAGTGTACAAATTACTGGAAACACCATATATTTT	CASSVQITGNTIYF
TRBV28	TRBJ1-2	NA	TRBD1	TGTGCCAGCATTCTTACCGGGACAGGAGGCGGCTACACCTTC	CASILTGTGGGYTF
TRBV9	TRBJ1-5	NA	NA	TGTGCCAGCAGCCCAGTCGATCAGCCCCAGCATTTT	CASSPVDQPQHF
TRBV19	TRBJ2-3	NA	NA	TGTGCCAGTAGTATAGGTCTAGCAGATACGCAGTATTTT	CASSIGLADTQYF
TRBV6-5	TRBJ2-5	NA	NA	TGTGCCAGCAGTTACTCGAAAACACAGGAGACCCAGTACTTC	CASSYSKTQETQYF
TRBV30	TRBJ2-7	NA	TRBD2	TGTGCCTGGAGTGGACTAGCGGCCTACGAGCAGTACTTC	CAWSGLAAYEQYF
TRBV9	TRBJ2-1	NA	TRBD2	TGTGCCAGCAGCGTTGGCGGGACTAGCGGGAGCTCCTACAATGAGCAGTTCTTC	CASSVGGTSGSSYNEQFF
TRBV2	TRBJ2-7	few	NA	TGTGCCAGCACCCGGGAGGCAGGGGAGACCTACGAGCAGTACTTC	CASTREAGETYEQYF
TRBV9	TRBJ2-1	NA	TRBD2	TGTGCCAGCAGCGCCGGACTAGCGGGAGCCAATGAGCAGTTCTTC	CASSAGLAGANEQFF
TRBV6-1	TRBJ1-1	NA	TRBD1	TGTGCCGGGAAGGACAGGGTTGTTTCGAACACTGAAGCTTTCTTT	CAGKDRVVSNTEAFF
TRBV23-1	TRBJ1-4	NA	NA	TGCGCCAGCAGTCAATCGGGCGCAGGGGAACGTGAAAAACTGTTTTTT	CASSQSGAGEREKLFF